The clone carrying this TCR beta chain has a count of ten or more. The data stem from a study of blood T cell repertoires in COVID-19. Authors' processing steps: Estimated nucleated cell counts came from reference gene primer amplification. Sequenced by immunoSEQ multiplex PCR; TCRdb stores in-frame clones only, minus some. V and J calls and clone size are given by that table; D and trimming were obtained from the DNA. The data show nearly 200,000 clones, 89% seen once. Sequenced input: PBMCs or T cells enriched from blood (not recorded which). The sequence was obtained from a woman aged 18-29 years who had recovered from COVID-19.

Here the CDR3 DNA reads TGCACCAGCGAGGGAGCTGAAGCTTTCTTT. Protein: CTSEGAEAFF. The rearrangement links TRBV1 to TRBJ1-1. TRBV1 is a known pseudogene. CDR3 length: 10 residues.